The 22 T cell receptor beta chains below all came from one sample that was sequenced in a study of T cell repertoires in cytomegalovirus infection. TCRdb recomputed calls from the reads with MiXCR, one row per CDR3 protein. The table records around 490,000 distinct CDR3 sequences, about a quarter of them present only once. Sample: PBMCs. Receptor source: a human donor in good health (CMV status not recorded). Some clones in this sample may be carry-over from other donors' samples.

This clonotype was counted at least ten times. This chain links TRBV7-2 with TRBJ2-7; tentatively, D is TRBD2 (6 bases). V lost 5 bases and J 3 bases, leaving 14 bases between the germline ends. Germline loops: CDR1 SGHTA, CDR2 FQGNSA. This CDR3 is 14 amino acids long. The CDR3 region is CASSLLSSGYEQYF. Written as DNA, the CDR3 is TGTGCCAGCAGCCTCCTAAGTAGCGGCTACGAGCAGTACTTC.

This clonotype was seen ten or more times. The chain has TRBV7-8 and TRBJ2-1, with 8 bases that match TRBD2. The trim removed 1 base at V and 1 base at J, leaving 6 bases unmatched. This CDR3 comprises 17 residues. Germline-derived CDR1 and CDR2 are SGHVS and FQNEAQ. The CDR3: CASSLDSGIGSYNEQFF. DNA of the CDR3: TGTGCCAGCAGCTTAGATAGCGGGATAGGGTCCTACAATGAGCAGTTCTTC.

DNA of the CDR3: TGTGCCAGCTCCTCCCTCGGGGGTAATGAAAAACTGTTTTTT. Residues: CASSSLGGNEKLFF. J is TRBJ1-4 and V is TRBV10-3; D is perhaps TRBD1 (5 bases). This CDR3 region has 14 residues. CDR1 and CDR2 from the germline V gene are ENHRY and SYGVKD. V was pared by 10 bases and J by 4 bases, with 16 bases between.

CDR3 sequence (DNA): TGTGCCAGCAGTTTATATGGAGCGGGAGGAACCACAGATACGCAGTATTTT. As protein: CASSLYGAGGTTDTQYF. This rearrangement joins TRBV27 to TRBJ2-3; 9 bases align to TRBD2. The germline CDR1 and CDR2 sequences are MNHEY and SMNVEV (reference sequence). V dropped 1 base and J dropped 2; count of bases not matched to a gene: 7. The CDR3 is 17 amino acids.

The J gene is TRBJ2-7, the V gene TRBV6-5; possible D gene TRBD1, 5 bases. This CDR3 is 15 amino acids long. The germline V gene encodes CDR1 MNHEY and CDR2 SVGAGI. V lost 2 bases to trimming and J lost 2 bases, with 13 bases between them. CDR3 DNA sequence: TGTGCCAGCAGTTACAAATCTGGACACCCCTACGAGCAGTACTTC. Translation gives CASSYKSGHPYEQYF.

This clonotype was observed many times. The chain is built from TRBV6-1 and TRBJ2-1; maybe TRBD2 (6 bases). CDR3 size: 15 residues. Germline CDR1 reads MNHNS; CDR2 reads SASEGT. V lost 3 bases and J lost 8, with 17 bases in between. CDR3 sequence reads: CASSEAGPRSDEQFF. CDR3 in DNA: TGTGCCAGCAGTGAGGCGGGACCCCGGTCGGATGAGCAGTTCTTC.

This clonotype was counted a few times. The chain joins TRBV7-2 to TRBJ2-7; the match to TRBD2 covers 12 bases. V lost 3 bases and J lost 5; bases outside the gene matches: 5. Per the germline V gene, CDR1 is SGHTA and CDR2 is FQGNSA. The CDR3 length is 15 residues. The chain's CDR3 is CASSLELAGGDEQYV. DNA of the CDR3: TGTGCCAGCAGCTTGGAGCTAGCGGGAGGGGACGAGCAGTACGTC.

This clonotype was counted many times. CDR3 sequence (DNA): TGCGCCAGCAGCGGTCAAAGTTTGGAGGGAGAGCAGTACTTC. Protein product: CASSGQSLEGEQYF. The J gene is TRBJ2-7, the V gene TRBV5-1, with D possibly matching TRBD2 (6 bases). Germline CDR1 SGHRS, CDR2 YFSETQ. The CDR3 is made up of 14 amino acids. The V gene lost 4 bases and the J gene lost 7 bases, with 18 bases spanning the gap.

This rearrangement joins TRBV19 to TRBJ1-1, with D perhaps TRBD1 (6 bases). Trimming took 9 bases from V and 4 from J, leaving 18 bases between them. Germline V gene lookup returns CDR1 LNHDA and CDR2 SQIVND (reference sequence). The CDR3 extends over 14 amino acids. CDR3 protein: CASDLRGAGTEAFF. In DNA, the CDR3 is TGTGCCAGCGATCTCAGGGGAGCGGGCACTGAAGCTTTCTTT.

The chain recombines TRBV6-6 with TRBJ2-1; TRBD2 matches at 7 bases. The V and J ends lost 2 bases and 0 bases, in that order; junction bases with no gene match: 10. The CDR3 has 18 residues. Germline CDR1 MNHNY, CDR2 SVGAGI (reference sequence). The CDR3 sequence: CASSYRPSGGSSYNEQFF. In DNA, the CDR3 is TGTGCCAGCAGTTACCGACCTAGCGGAGGGAGCTCCTACAATGAGCAGTTCTTC.

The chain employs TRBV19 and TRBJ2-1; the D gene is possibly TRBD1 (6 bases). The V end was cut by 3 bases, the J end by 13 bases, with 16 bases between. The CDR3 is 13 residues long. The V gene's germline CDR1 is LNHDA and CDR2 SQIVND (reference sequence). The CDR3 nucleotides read TGTGCCAGTAGTATCAATCCCTCAGGGGCTCAGTTCTTC. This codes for CASSINPSGAQFF. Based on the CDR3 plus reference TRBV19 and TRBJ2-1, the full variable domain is DGGITQSPKYLFRKEGQNVTLSCEQNLNHDAMYWYRQDPGQGLRLIYYSQIVNDFQKGDIAEGYSVSREKKESFPLTVTSAQKNPTAFYLCASSINPSGAQFFGPGTRLTVL.

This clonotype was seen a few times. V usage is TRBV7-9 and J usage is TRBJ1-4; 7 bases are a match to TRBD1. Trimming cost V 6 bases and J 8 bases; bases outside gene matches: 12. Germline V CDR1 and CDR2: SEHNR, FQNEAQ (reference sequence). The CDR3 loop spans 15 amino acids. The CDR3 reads CASRSSTGTGEKLFF. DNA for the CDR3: TGTGCCAGCAGATCCTCGACAGGGACGGGGGAAAAACTGTTTTTT.

CDR3 protein: CASSLVVGGLEQYF. The CDR3 DNA is TGTGCCAGCAGCTTAGTGGTTGGAGGGCTCGAGCAGTACTTC. The genes are TRBV7-2 and TRBJ2-7, with a possible D match to TRBD2 (6 bases). V was pared by 1 base and J by 6 bases, with 13 bases between. The CDR3 contains 14 residues. The germline V gene encodes CDR1 SGHTA and CDR2 FQGNSA.

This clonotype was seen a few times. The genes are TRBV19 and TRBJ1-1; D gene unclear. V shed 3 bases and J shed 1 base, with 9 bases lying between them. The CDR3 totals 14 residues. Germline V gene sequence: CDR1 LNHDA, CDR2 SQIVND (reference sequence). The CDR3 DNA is TGTGCCAGTAGTATCTACCGGCCGAACACTGAAGCTTTCTTT. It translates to CASSIYRPNTEAFF.

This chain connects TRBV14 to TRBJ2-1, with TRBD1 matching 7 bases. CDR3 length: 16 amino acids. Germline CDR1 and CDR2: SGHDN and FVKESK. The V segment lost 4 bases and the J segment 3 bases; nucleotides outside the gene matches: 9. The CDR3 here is CASSRSGTDYYNEQFF. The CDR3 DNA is TGTGCCAGCAGCCGGTCCGGGACAGATTACTACAATGAGCAGTTCTTC.

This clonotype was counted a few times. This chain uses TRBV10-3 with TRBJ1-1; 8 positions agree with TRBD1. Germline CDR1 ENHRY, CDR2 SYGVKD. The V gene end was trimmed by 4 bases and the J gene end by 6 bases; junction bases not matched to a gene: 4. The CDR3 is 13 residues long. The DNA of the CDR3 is TGTGCCATCAGTGGTGGACAGGGAGCTGAAGCTTTCTTT. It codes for CAISGGQGAEAFF.

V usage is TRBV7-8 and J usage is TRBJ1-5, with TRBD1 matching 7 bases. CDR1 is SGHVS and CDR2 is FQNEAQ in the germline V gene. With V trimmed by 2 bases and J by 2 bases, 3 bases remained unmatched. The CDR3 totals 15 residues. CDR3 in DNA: TGTGCCAGCAGCTTAACAGACAGGGGCAATCAGCCCCAGCATTTT. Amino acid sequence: CASSLTDRGNQPQHF.

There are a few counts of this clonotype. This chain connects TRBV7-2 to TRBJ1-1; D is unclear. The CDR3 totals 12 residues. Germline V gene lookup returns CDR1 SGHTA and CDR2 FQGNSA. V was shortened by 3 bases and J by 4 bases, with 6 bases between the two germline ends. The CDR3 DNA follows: TGTGCCAGCAGCTTTTGGGGCACTGAAGCTTTCTTT. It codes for CASSFWGTEAFF.

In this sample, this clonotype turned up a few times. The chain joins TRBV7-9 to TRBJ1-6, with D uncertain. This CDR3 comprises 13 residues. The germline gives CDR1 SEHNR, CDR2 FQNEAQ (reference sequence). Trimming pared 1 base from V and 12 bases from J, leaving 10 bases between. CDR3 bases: TGTGCCAGCAGCTTAGACGGCGGTCTACCCCTCCACTTT. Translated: CASSLDGGLPLHF.

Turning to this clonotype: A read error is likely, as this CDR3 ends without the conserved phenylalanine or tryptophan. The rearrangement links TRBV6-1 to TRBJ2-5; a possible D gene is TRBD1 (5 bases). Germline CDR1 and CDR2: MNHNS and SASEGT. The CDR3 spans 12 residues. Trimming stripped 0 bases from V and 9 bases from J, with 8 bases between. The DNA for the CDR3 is TGTGCCAGCAGTGAAGCGAGCAGGGCCCAGTACCTC. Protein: CASSEASRAQYL.

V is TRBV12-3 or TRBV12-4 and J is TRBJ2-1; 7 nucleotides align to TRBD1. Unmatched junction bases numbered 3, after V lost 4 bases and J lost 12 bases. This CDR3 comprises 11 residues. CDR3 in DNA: TGTGCCAGCAGTTCTAACAGGGGGCAGTTCTTC. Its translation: CASSSNRGQFF.

DNA of the CDR3: TGTGCCAGCAGCCCCGTCGCCAACGTCCTGACTTTC. It codes for CASSPVANVLTF. The chain carries TRBV6-2 or TRBV6-3 and TRBJ2-6; D gene unclear. The germline CDR1 and CDR2 sequences are MNHEY and SVGEGT. This CDR3 comprises 12 residues. V lost 6 bases to trimming and J lost 7 bases, with 7 bases between them.